A selection of T cell receptor beta chains follows, all from one sample in a study of blood T cell repertoires in COVID-19. Only in-frame clones appear in the TCRdb table, and some are missing; sequencing was by immunoSEQ multiplex PCR. The sample has 80,000 to 130,000 clones, approximately 91% seen once; the top ten hold around 1%. The sequencing sample was made of peripheral blood. These receptor sequences come from a man aged 60 to 75 with acute or convalescent COVID-19. The CDR3 runs from the conserved cysteine through the conserved F or W. The D gene is left open where the match is weak.

- | TRBV3-1/TRBV3-2 | 14 | CASSPKSSPNEQFF
- | TRBV28 | 15 | CASSDQTASNEKLFF
- | TRBV7-9 | 14 | CASNPLGGNQPQHF
TRBD2 | TRBV29-1 | 14 | CSVGASGASYEQYF
- | TRBV18 | 17 | CASSPLPRGSSNTEAFF
- | TRBV6-1 | 15 | CASSEQAAYTGELFF
TRBD2 | TRBV20-1 | 13 | CSASRTSGSLQYF
TRBD2 | TRBV27 | 16 | CASSLIAGGPSGEQYF
- | TRBV27 | 12 | CASSSQNQPQHF
- | TRBV3-1/TRBV3-2 | 14 | CASSQTTGSYEQYF
- | TRBV28 | 14 | CASSWGVPSETQYF
- | TRBV5-1 | 15 | CASSSQGGRTDTQYF
- | TRBV28 | 14 | CASSLPGRGTEAFF
- | TRBV30 | 12 | CAWTPLEGHAFF
TRBD2 | TRBV3-1/TRBV3-2 | 15 | CASSQLAGIQETQYF
- | TRBV19 | 14 | CASSITTGASEAFF